This is a list of T cell receptor beta chains from one sample in a study of technical replicates of blood from a few donors. TCRdb keeps only in-frame clones here, not all; method: immunoSEQ multiplex PCR. The sample records tens of thousands of clones, 75% to 90% being singletons. The sequenced sample consisted of T cells isolated from PBMCs. The receptors originated from a human donor in good health. CDR3s include the opening cysteine and the closing phenylalanine or tryptophan. The D gene is left open where the match is weak. Rows may omit the clone size; those that give it use once, few, many or a size class.

cdr3_nt	cdr3_aa	clone_size	j_call	v_call	d_call
TGCAGCGTTGAAACTACTAGCGGTCAAGAGACCCAGTACTTC	CSVETTSGQETQYF	NA	TRBJ2-5	TRBV29-1	TRBD2
TGTGCCATCCTAGCAAACTCGATGTACAATGAGCAGTTCTTC	CAILANSMYNEQFF	NA	TRBJ2-1	TRBV10-3	NA
TGTGCCAGCAGTTTATCTGGCAGGGGGAACACTGAAGCTTTCTTT	CASSLSGRGNTEAFF	NA	TRBJ1-1	TRBV27	NA
TGTGCCAGCAGCTTTAGCGATTCTTATGGCTACACCTTC	CASSFSDSYGYTF	NA	TRBJ1-2	TRBV13	NA
TGCGCCAGCAGCCAAGAAGGGGGGGGACTAGCGGGAGTAAGCCACGAGCAGTACTTC	CASSQEGGGLAGVSHEQYF	NA	TRBJ2-7	TRBV4-1	TRBD2
TGTGCCAGCAGCTTAGGGACAGGGGGCGGCGATACGCAGTATTTT	CASSLGTGGGDTQYF	NA	TRBJ2-3	TRBV11-3	TRBD1
TGCGCCAGCAGCATGGACAGGGCCATACCCTCTGGAAACACCATATATTTT	CASSMDRAIPSGNTIYF	NA	TRBJ1-3	TRBV5-1	TRBD1
TGTGCCAGCTCACCAAAAAGGACAGCTCCGCCTTCCTACGAGCAGTACTTC	CASSPKRTAPPSYEQYF	NA	TRBJ2-7	TRBV18	NA
TGTGCCAGCCGGTTTTCCTACGAGCAGTACTTC	CASRFSYEQYF	NA	TRBJ2-7	TRBV6-1	NA
TGTGCCAGCAGCATCCCGACTAGCGGGAGGGAGGGAAACTCCTACGAGCAGTACTTC	CASSIPTSGREGNSYEQYF	NA	TRBJ2-7	TRBV7-8	TRBD2
TGTGCCAGCAGCGCCGGGGGAGCCCTGAATGAGCAGTTCTTC	CASSAGGALNEQFF	NA	TRBJ2-1	TRBV9	NA
TGCGCCAGCAGCTCCTACTTATACACAGATACGCAGTATTTT	CASSSYLYTDTQYF	NA	TRBJ2-3	TRBV5-1	NA
TGTGCCACCAGCAGAGATCGGAGCCGAGATACGCAGTATTTT	CATSRDRSRDTQYF	NA	TRBJ2-3	TRBV15	NA
TGCGCCAGCAGCCTTCTGACATACTCTAGCACAGATACGCAGTATTTT	CASSLLTYSSTDTQYF	once	TRBJ2-3	TRBV4-3	NA
TGTGCCAGCAGCCATACCGGGAACACTGAAGCTTTCTTT	CASSHTGNTEAFF	NA	TRBJ1-1	TRBV7-3	NA
TGCGCCAGCAGCCAAGAAGGCAGGGGGAATGAGCAGTTCTTC	CASSQEGRGNEQFF	NA	TRBJ2-1	TRBV4-3	TRBD1
TGCAGCGTTGAGGGAGTGGACAGGCTAAACACCGGGGAGCTGTTTTTT	CSVEGVDRLNTGELFF	NA	TRBJ2-2	TRBV29-1	TRBD1
TGCAGCGTTGGCGGGGGGGCTGTGAACACTGAAGCTTTCTTT	CSVGGGAVNTEAFF	NA	TRBJ1-1	TRBV29-1	NA
TGTGCCAGCAGGGGGCCTCCGGGACAGGGGGTTTCCTACGAGCAGTACTTC	CASRGPPGQGVSYEQYF	NA	TRBJ2-7	TRBV28	TRBD1
TGTGCCAGCAGTGAAAAGTCTAGCGGGAGGAATGAGCAGTTCTTC	CASSEKSSGRNEQFF	NA	TRBJ2-1	TRBV6-4	TRBD2
TGTGCCAGCAGCTTGGAGACAGATAGCAATCAGCCCCAGCATTTT	CASSLETDSNQPQHF	NA	TRBJ1-5	TRBV5-5	NA
TGTGCCAGCAGCACAACAGGGGGCACTAGGGACACTGAAGCTTTCTTT	CASSTTGGTRDTEAFF	NA	TRBJ1-1	TRBV5-6	TRBD1